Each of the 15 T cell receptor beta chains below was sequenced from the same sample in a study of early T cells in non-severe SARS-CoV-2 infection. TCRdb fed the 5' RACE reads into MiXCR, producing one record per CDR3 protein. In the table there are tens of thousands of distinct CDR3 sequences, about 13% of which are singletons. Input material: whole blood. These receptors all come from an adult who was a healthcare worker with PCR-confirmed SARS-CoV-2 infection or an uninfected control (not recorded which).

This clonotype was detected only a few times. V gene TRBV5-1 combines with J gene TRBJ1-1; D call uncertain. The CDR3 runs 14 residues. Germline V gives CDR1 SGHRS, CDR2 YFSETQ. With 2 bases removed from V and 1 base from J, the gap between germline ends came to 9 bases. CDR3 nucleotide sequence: TGCGCCAGCAGCTTCGACGGAGGGAACACTGAAGCTTTCTTT. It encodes CASSFDGGNTEAFF.

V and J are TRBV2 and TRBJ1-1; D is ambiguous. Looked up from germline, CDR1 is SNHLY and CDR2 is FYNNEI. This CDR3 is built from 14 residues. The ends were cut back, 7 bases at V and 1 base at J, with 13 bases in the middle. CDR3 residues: CASTRTVGNTEAFF. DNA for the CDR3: TGTGCCAGCACCAGAACCGTGGGGAACACTGAAGCTTTCTTT.

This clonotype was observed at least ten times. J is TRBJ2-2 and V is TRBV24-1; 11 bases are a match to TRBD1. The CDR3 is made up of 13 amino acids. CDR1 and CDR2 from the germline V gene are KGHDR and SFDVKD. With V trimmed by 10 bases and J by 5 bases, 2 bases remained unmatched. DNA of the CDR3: TGTGCCACAGGACAGGGGGCGACCGGGGAGCTGTTTTTT. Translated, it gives CATGQGATGELFF.

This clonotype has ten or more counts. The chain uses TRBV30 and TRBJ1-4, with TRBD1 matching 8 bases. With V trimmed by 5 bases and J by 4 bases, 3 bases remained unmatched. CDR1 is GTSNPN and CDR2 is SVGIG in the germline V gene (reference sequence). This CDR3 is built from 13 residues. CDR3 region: CAWDRGSNEKLFF. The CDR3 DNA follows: TGTGCCTGGGACAGGGGAAGTAATGAAAAACTGTTTTTT.

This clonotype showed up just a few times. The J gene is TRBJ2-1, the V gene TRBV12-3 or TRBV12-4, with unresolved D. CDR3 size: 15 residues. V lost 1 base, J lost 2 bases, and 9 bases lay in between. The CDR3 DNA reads TGTGCCAGCAGTTTAGAACTACCCCCCTACAATGAGCAGTTCTTC. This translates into CASSLELPPYNEQFF.

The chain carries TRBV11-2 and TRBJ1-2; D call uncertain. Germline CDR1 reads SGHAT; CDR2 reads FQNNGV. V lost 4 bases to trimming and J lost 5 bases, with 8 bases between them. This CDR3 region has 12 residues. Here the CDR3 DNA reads TGTGCCAGCAGCTGGAGGGATTATGGCTACACCTTC. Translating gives CASSWRDYGYTF. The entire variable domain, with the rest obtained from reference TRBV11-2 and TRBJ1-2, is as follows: EAGVAQSPRYKIIEKRQSVAFWCNPISGHATLYWYQQILGQGPKLLIQFQNNGVVDDSQLPKDRFSAERLKGVDSTLKIQPAKLEDSAVYLCASSWRDYGYTFGSGTRLTVV.

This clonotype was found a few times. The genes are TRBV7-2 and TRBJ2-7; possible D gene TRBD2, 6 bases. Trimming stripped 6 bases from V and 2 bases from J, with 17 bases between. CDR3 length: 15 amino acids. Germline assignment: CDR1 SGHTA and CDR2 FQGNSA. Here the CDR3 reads CASRIRGGNTYEQYF. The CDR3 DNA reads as TGTGCCAGCAGGATCCGGGGCGGGAACACCTACGAGCAGTACTTC.

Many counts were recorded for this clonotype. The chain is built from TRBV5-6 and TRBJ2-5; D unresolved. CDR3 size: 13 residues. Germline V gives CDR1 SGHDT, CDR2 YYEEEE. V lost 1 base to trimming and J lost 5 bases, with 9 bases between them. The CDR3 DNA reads TGTGCCAGCAGCTTGAACATGGCGGAGACCCAGTACTTC. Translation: CASSLNMAETQYF.

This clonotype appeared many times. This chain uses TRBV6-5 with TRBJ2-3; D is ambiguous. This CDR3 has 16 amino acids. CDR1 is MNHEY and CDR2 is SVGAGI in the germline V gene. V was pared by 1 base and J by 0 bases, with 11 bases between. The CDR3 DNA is TGTGCCAGCAGTTACTACGGTTTCGGCAGCACAGATACGCAGTATTTT. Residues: CASSYYGFGSTDTQYF.

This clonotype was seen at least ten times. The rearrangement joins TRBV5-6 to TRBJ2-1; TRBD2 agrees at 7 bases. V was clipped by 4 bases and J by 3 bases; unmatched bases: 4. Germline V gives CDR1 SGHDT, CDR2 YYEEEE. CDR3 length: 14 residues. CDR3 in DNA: TGTGCCAGCAGCCGGCCTAGCGGCTACAATGAGCAGTTCTTC. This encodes CASSRPSGYNEQFF.

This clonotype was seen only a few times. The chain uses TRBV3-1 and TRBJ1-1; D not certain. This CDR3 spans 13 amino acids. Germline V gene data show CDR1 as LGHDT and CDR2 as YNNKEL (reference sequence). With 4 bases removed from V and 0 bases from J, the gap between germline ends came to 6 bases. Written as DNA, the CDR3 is TGTGCCAGCAGCCGGGATATGAACACTGAAGCTTTCTTT. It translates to CASSRDMNTEAFF.

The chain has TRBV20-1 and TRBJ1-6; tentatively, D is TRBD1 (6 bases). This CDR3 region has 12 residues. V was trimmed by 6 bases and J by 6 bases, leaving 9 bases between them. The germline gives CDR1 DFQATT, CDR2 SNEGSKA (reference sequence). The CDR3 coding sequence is TGCAGTGCGGGGGCTGGTAATTCACCCCTCCACTTT. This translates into CSAGAGNSPLHF.

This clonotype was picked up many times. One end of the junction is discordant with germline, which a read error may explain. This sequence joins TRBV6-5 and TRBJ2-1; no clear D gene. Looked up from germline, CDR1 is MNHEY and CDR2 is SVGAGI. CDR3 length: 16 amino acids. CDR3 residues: CASSYYSKTTGNEQFF. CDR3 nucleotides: TGTGCCAGCAGCTACTACTCCAAGACAACCGGCAATGAGCAGTTCTTC.

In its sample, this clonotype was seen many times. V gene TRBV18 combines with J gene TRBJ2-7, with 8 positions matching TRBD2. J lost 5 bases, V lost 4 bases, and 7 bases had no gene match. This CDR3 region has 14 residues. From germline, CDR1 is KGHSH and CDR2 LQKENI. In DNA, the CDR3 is TGTGCCAGCTCACAGGCGGGGGGCGACGACGAGCAGTACTTC. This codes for CASSQAGGDDEQYF.

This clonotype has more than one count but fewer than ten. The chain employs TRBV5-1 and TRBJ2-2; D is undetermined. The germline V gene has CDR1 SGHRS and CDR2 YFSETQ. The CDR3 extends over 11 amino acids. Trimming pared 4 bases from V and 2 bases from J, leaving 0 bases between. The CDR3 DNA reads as TGCGCCAGCAGCAACACCGGGGAGCTGTTTTTT. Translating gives CASSNTGELFF.